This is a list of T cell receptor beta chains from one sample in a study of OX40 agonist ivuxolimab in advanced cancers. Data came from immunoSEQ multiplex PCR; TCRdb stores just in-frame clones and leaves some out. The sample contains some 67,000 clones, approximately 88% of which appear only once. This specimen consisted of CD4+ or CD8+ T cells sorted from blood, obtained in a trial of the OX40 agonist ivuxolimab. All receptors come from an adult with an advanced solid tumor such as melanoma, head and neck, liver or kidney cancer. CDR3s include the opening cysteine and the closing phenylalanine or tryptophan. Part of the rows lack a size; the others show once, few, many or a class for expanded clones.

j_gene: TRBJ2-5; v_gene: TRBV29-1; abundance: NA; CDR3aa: CSVMRQGGETQYF
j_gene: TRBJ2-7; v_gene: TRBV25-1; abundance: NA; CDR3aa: CASSAGGEQYF
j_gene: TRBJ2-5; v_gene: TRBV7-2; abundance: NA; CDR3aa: CASSFGGRGGGETQYF
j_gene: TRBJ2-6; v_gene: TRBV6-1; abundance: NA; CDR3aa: CASSGHGFGANVLTF
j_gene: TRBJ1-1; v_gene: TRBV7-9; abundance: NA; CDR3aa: CASSLKGQGSEAFF
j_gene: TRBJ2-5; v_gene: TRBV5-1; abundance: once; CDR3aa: CASSPGQTQETQYF
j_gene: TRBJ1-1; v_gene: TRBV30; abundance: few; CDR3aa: CAWSEGAGAFF
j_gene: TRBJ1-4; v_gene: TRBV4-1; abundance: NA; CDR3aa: CASSQGGDSEKLFF
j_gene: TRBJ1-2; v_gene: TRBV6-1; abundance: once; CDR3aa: CASSEALRGANYGYTF
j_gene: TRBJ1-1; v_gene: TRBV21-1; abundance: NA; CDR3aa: CASSIESQIMNTEAFF
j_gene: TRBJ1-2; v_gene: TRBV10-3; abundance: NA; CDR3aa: CAISEGTGGFGYTF
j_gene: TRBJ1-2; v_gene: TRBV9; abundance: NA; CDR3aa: CASSATSWNYGYTF
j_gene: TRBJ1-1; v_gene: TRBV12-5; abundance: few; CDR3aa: CASGFRSNTEAFF
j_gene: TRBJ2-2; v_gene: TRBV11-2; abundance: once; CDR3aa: CASSLDQEGGGYIRELFF
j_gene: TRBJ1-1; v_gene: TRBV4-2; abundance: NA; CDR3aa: CASSQDRYWENTEAFF
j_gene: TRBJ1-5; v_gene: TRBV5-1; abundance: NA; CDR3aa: CASSVGGGGDQPQHF
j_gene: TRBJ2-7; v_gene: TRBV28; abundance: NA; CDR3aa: CASSSLDEQYF
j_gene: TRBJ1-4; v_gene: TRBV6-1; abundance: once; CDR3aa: CASSEGRFNEKLFF
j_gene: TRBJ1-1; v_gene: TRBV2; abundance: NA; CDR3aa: CASSDSWEPGQGGTEAFF
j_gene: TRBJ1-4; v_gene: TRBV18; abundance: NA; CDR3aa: CASSPSTGTNEKLFF
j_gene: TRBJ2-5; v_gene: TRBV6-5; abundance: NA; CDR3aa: CASSQQGRKETQYF
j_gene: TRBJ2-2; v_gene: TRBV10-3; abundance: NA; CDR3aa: CAIRDPNTGELFF
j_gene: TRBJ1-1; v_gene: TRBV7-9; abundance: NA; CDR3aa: CASRRTGYDSEAFF
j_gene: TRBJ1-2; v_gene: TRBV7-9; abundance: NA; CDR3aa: CASSLEGTVLFSYTF
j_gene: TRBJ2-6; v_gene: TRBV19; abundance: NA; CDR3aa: CASKSDRVLSGANVLTF
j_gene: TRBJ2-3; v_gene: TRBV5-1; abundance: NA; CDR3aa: CASSETDTQYF
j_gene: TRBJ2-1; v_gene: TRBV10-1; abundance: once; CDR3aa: CASSDSGTIYNEQFF
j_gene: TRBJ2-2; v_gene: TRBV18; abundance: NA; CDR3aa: CASSPPENTGELFF
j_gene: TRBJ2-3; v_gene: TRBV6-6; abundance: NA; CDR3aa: CASSSYSTDTQYF
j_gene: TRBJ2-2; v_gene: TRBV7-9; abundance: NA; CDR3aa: CASSLGQNTGELFF
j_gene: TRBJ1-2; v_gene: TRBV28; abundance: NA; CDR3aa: CASSSPGGAIYGYTF
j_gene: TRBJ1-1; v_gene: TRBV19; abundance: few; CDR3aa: CASRTSGGHLNTEAFF
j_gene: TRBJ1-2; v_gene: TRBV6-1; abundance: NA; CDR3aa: CASSESTGNYGYTF
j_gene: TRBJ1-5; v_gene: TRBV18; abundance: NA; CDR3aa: CASSRGTGNQPQHF
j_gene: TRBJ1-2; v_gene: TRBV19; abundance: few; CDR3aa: CASSIGNRDYGYTF
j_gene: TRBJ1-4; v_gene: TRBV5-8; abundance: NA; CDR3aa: CASSLGGFNEKLFF